The present T cell receptor beta chain was sequenced within a study of CD8 T cells in ankylosing spondylitis. Findings and caveats of the study: Characteristic of ankylosing spondylitis blood, it appeared, was a TCR beta motif comprising several highly homologous variants.

This clonotype was observed at least ten times. Its target is not known. Preparation of TCR beta libraries was done by quantitative 5'-RACE with molecular barcodes. TCRdb re-derived calls from the 5' RACE reads in MiXCR, one entry per CDR3 protein. This table holds about 92,000 distinct CDR3 sequences, about 9% found once. Germline CDR1 SGDLS, CDR2 YYNGEE. The ends were cut back, 4 bases at V and 1 base at J, with 11 bases in the middle. CDR3 length: 14 residues. This chain joins TRBV9 and TRBJ1-1; the D is unclear. The receptor was derived from a male donor with ankylosing spondylitis or in good health (not recorded which). Sequencing used blood, either unsorted or a sorted T cell fraction (not recorded which). The CDR3 region has the DNA TGTGCCAGCAGCTTATCCGGAACGAACACTGAAGCTTTCTTT. Translating gives CASSLSGTNTEAFF.